A selection of T cell receptor beta chains follows, all from one sample in a study of read filtering for tumor transcriptome and immune sequencing. TCRdb analysed the reads with MiXCR anew, one entry per CDR3 protein. This table holds about 45,000 distinct CDR3 sequences, about 20% found once. The sequenced sample was a population of CD138-negative cells sorted from bone marrow. Receptors originate from a donor aged 40 or over with multiple myeloma. The CDR3 runs from the conserved cysteine through the conserved F or W. Each record gives: clone size, J gene, D gene, V gene, CDR3 protein, CDR3 DNA. A D gene is named only where the DNA matches it firmly. A row's size may be missing; if present it is once, few, many or a size class.

clone size: few; J gene: TRBJ2-5; D gene: TRBD2; V gene: TRBV24-1; CDR3 protein: CATSEPGTSETQYF; CDR3 DNA: TGTGCCACCAGTGAACCAGGGACTAGTGAGACCCAGTACTTC
clone size: many; J gene: TRBJ2-1; D gene: TRBD2; V gene: TRBV20-1; CDR3 protein: CSARLAVGARSYNEQFF; CDR3 DNA: TGCAGTGCTAGACTAGCGGTAGGGGCCCGCTCCTACAATGAGCAGTTCTTC
clone size: few; J gene: TRBJ2-5; D gene: NA; V gene: TRBV7-2; CDR3 protein: CASSLAQKETQYF; CDR3 DNA: TGTGCCAGCAGCTTAGCTCAGAAAGAGACCCAGTACTTC
clone size: many; J gene: TRBJ2-3; D gene: NA; V gene: TRBV29-1; CDR3 protein: CSVVGGPTRGTDTQYF; CDR3 DNA: TGCAGCGTTGTAGGAGGGCCCACGAGGGGCACAGATACGCAGTATTTT
clone size: many; J gene: TRBJ2-7; D gene: NA; V gene: TRBV20-1; CDR3 protein: CSARPGQSPYEQYF; CDR3 DNA: TGCAGTGCTAGACCGGGCCAGAGTCCCTACGAGCAGTACTTC
clone size: many; J gene: TRBJ1-1; D gene: NA; V gene: TRBV28; CDR3 protein: CASTTGTDNTEAFF; CDR3 DNA: TGTGCCAGCACCACCGGGACGGACAACACTGAAGCTTTCTTT
clone size: NA; J gene: TRBJ2-1; D gene: TRBD2; V gene: TRBV19; CDR3 protein: CASSISGSKHNEQFF; CDR3 DNA: TGTGCCAGTAGTATTAGCGGGAGTAAGCACAATGAGCAGTTCTTC
clone size: NA; J gene: TRBJ2-2; D gene: NA; V gene: TRBV7-9; CDR3 protein: CAGSLLMGRELFF; CDR3 DNA: TGTGCCGGCAGCCTGCTGATGGGCCGGGAGCTGTTTTTT
clone size: many; J gene: TRBJ2-3; D gene: NA; V gene: TRBV20-1; CDR3 protein: CSADPHTDTQYF; CDR3 DNA: TGCAGTGCCGACCCGCACACAGATACGCAGTATTTT
clone size: many; J gene: TRBJ2-7; D gene: NA; V gene: TRBV29-1; CDR3 protein: CSVRTPRGYEQYF; CDR3 DNA: TGCAGCGTTCGGACTCCAAGGGGCTACGAGCAGTACTTC
clone size: NA; J gene: TRBJ2-1; D gene: NA; V gene: TRBV5-6; CDR3 protein: CASSLAGLSYNEQFF; CDR3 DNA: TGTGCCAGCAGCTTAGCGGGTCTCTCCTACAATGAGCAGTTCTTC
clone size: NA; J gene: TRBJ2-7; D gene: NA; V gene: TRBV7-9; CDR3 protein: CTSSPLAGNEQYF; CDR3 DNA: TGTACCAGCAGCCCGCTGGCAGGGAACGAGCAGTACTTC
clone size: many; J gene: TRBJ2-1; D gene: NA; V gene: TRBV6-2/TRBV6-3; CDR3 protein: CASSRQLGYNEQFF; CDR3 DNA: TGTGCCAGCAGTCGTCAGTTGGGATACAATGAGCAGTTCTTC
clone size: few; J gene: TRBJ2-1; D gene: NA; V gene: TRBV14; CDR3 protein: CASSQVGNLNEQFF; CDR3 DNA: TGTGCCAGCAGCCAAGTGGGGAATCTCAATGAGCAGTTCTTC
clone size: many; J gene: TRBJ2-5; D gene: NA; V gene: TRBV4-3; CDR3 protein: CASSQDRQIQETQYF; CDR3 DNA: TGCGCCAGCAGCCAAGATCGGCAAATCCAAGAGACCCAGTACTTC
clone size: once; J gene: TRBJ2-1; D gene: TRBD1; V gene: TRBV6-1; CDR3 protein: CASSQGEINEQFF; CDR3 DNA: TGTGCCAGCTCACAGGGGGAGATCAATGAGCAGTTCTTC
clone size: many; J gene: TRBJ2-7; D gene: NA; V gene: TRBV6-2/TRBV6-3; CDR3 protein: CASSYSPSVYEQYF; CDR3 DNA: TGTGCCAGCAGTTACAGTCCTAGCGTCTACGAGCAGTACTTC
clone size: many; J gene: TRBJ2-5; D gene: NA; V gene: TRBV28; CDR3 protein: CASSSGQPGETQYF; CDR3 DNA: TGTGCCAGCAGTTCCGGACAGCCCGGAGAGACCCAGTACTTC
clone size: many; J gene: TRBJ2-5; D gene: TRBD2; V gene: TRBV7-2; CDR3 protein: CASSLSAGVRETQYF; CDR3 DNA: TGTGCCAGCAGCTTATCCGCGGGAGTGAGGGAGACCCAGTACTTC
clone size: many; J gene: TRBJ2-7; D gene: NA; V gene: TRBV7-6; CDR3 protein: CASSPGTSGGYEQYF; CDR3 DNA: TGTGCCAGCAGCCCTGGGACATCCGGAGGCTACGAGCAGTACTTC
clone size: many; J gene: TRBJ2-7; D gene: NA; V gene: TRBV7-9; CDR3 protein: CASSPGVNSYEQYF; CDR3 DNA: TGTGCCAGCAGTCCCGGCGTCAACTCCTACGAGCAGTACTTC
clone size: many; J gene: TRBJ2-3; D gene: TRBD2; V gene: TRBV10-3; CDR3 protein: CAIKDIAGEVDTQYF; CDR3 DNA: TGTGCCATCAAAGACATAGCGGGAGAGGTAGATACGCAGTATTTT
clone size: few; J gene: TRBJ2-7; D gene: TRBD1; V gene: TRBV28; CDR3 protein: CASSGQGASYEQYF; CDR3 DNA: TGTGCCAGCAGTGGACAGGGGGCATCCTACGAGCAGTACTTC
clone size: few; J gene: TRBJ2-2; D gene: TRBD2; V gene: TRBV28; CDR3 protein: CASSLIGEGRTGELFF; CDR3 DNA: TGTGCCAGCAGTTTAATTGGGGAGGGCCGTACCGGGGAGCTGTTTTTT
clone size: many; J gene: TRBJ2-1; D gene: TRBD2; V gene: TRBV12-3/TRBV12-4; CDR3 protein: CASGWTSVNNEQFF; CDR3 DNA: TGTGCCAGCGGCTGGACTAGCGTGAACAATGAGCAGTTCTTC
clone size: many; J gene: TRBJ2-1; D gene: TRBD1; V gene: TRBV10-3; CDR3 protein: CAISDSRSDRANEQFF; CDR3 DNA: TGTGCCATCAGTGACTCACGCTCGGACAGGGCCAATGAGCAGTTCTTC
clone size: many; J gene: TRBJ2-1; D gene: NA; V gene: TRBV6-5; CDR3 protein: CASSTGREQFF; CDR3 DNA: TGTGCCAGCAGTACCGGGAGAGAGCAGTTCTTC
clone size: few; J gene: TRBJ1-2; D gene: NA; V gene: TRBV7-9; CDR3 protein: CASSHDSYYGYTF; CDR3 DNA: TGTGCCAGCAGCCACGACAGCTACTATGGCTACACCTTC
clone size: NA; J gene: TRBJ1-1; D gene: NA; V gene: TRBV3-1; CDR3 protein: CASSDRLGSGTGAFF; CDR3 DNA: TGTGCCAGCAGCGACCGACTGGGCAGTGGGACTGGAGCTTTCTTT
clone size: many; J gene: TRBJ2-1; D gene: TRBD2; V gene: TRBV7-6; CDR3 protein: CASSLIWTSSANEQFF; CDR3 DNA: TGTGCCAGCAGCTTAATTTGGACTAGTTCCGCGAATGAGCAGTTCTTC
clone size: many; J gene: TRBJ1-4; D gene: NA; V gene: TRBV29-1; CDR3 protein: CSVGGGTEKLFF; CDR3 DNA: TGCAGCGTTGGAGGAGGTACCGAAAAACTGTTTTTT
clone size: NA; J gene: TRBJ1-1; D gene: NA; V gene: TRBV9; CDR3 protein: CASSPREGNTEAFF; CDR3 DNA: TGTGCCAGCAGCCCCCGTGAGGGGAACACTGAAGCTTTCTTT
clone size: few; J gene: TRBJ2-4; D gene: TRBD1; V gene: TRBV20-1; CDR3 protein: CSASGFGQGAVYIQYF; CDR3 DNA: TGCAGTGCTAGTGGGTTCGGACAGGGGGCCGTGTACATTCAGTACTTC
clone size: many; J gene: TRBJ1-2; D gene: NA; V gene: TRBV6-2/TRBV6-3; CDR3 protein: CASSYSANYGYTF; CDR3 DNA: TGTGCCAGCAGTTACTCAGCTAACTATGGCTACACCTTC
clone size: NA; J gene: TRBJ2-3; D gene: TRBD2; V gene: TRBV7-7; CDR3 protein: CASSATSGGGDTQYF; CDR3 DNA: TGTGCCAGCAGCGCCACTAGCGGGGGGGGGGATACGCAGTATTTT
clone size: many; J gene: TRBJ2-1; D gene: NA; V gene: TRBV12-3/TRBV12-4; CDR3 protein: CASRLVDEQFF; CDR3 DNA: TGTGCCAGCAGGTTGGTGGATGAGCAGTTCTTC
clone size: many; J gene: TRBJ2-5; D gene: NA; V gene: TRBV2; CDR3 protein: CASSVTVPHF; CDR3 DNA: TGTGCCAGCAGTGTGACAGTTCCTCACTTC
clone size: many; J gene: TRBJ1-5; D gene: NA; V gene: TRBV5-1; CDR3 protein: CASSLTGQPNQPQHF; CDR3 DNA: TGCGCCAGCAGCTTGACGGGGCAGCCCAATCAGCCCCAGCATTTT
clone size: NA; J gene: TRBJ2-1; D gene: NA; V gene: TRBV24-1; CDR3 protein: CATERSPYNEQFF; CDR3 DNA: TGTGCCACCGAGAGAAGCCCCTACAATGAGCAGTTCTTC
clone size: many; J gene: TRBJ2-7; D gene: TRBD1; V gene: TRBV2; CDR3 protein: CASSANQGTGNREQYF; CDR3 DNA: TGTGCCAGCAGTGCCAACCAAGGGACAGGGAATCGGGAGCAGTACTTC
clone size: many; J gene: TRBJ1-1; D gene: NA; V gene: TRBV27; CDR3 protein: CASSSDGIRAPSNTEAFF; CDR3 DNA: TGTGCCAGCAGTTCCGACGGGATCAGGGCCCCCTCTAACACTGAAGCTTTCTTT
clone size: few; J gene: TRBJ2-1; D gene: NA; V gene: TRBV29-1; CDR3 protein: CSARLSGENNEQFF; CDR3 DNA: TGCAGCGCCCGACTGTCGGGGGAGAACAATGAGCAGTTCTTC
clone size: many; J gene: TRBJ2-2; D gene: NA; V gene: TRBV28; CDR3 protein: CASSAIGRGGTGELFF; CDR3 DNA: TGTGCCAGCAGTGCCATCGGGAGAGGGGGCACCGGGGAGCTGTTTTTT
clone size: NA; J gene: TRBJ2-5; D gene: NA; V gene: TRBV5-1; CDR3 protein: CASSLAPTGEGETQYF; CDR3 DNA: TGCGCCAGCAGCTTGGCCCCGACAGGGGAGGGAGAGACCCAGTACTTC
clone size: many; J gene: TRBJ2-1; D gene: TRBD2; V gene: TRBV29-1; CDR3 protein: CSVIRTSQGSSYNEQFF; CDR3 DNA: TGCAGCGTTATCCGGACTAGCCAGGGTTCCTCCTACAATGAGCAGTTCTTC
clone size: many; J gene: TRBJ2-1; D gene: TRBD2; V gene: TRBV29-1; CDR3 protein: CSVRLAGDQFF; CDR3 DNA: TGCAGCGTTAGACTAGCGGGAGACCAGTTCTTC
clone size: many; J gene: TRBJ2-1; D gene: TRBD1; V gene: TRBV9; CDR3 protein: CASSIRDRIFDNEQFF; CDR3 DNA: TGTGCCAGCAGCATCAGGGACAGAATTTTTGACAATGAGCAGTTCTTC
clone size: NA; J gene: TRBJ2-1; D gene: TRBD2; V gene: TRBV7-2; CDR3 protein: CASSLEREVDEQFF; CDR3 DNA: TGTGCCAGCAGCTTAGAGCGGGAGGTTGACGAGCAGTTCTTC
clone size: NA; J gene: TRBJ2-3; D gene: TRBD2; V gene: TRBV9; CDR3 protein: CASSVGVAGDGTDTQYF; CDR3 DNA: TGTGCCAGCAGCGTAGGGGTAGCGGGAGACGGCACAGATACGCAGTATTTT
clone size: many; J gene: TRBJ2-1; D gene: TRBD2; V gene: TRBV2; CDR3 protein: CASSPGLAEYNEQFF; CDR3 DNA: TGTGCCAGCAGTCCGGGACTAGCGGAGTACAATGAGCAGTTCTTC
clone size: many; J gene: TRBJ2-3; D gene: NA; V gene: TRBV20-1; CDR3 protein: CSARGVVPEGGKGSTDTQYF; CDR3 DNA: TGCAGTGCTAGAGGAGTCGTCCCAGAAGGGGGTAAAGGGAGCACAGATACGCAGTATTTT
clone size: many; J gene: TRBJ2-5; D gene: TRBD2; V gene: TRBV6-1; CDR3 protein: CASSLLAGVVPETQYF; CDR3 DNA: TGTGCCAGCAGTCTACTAGCGGGAGTAGTTCCGGAGACCCAGTACTTC
clone size: NA; J gene: TRBJ2-3; D gene: NA; V gene: TRBV29-1; CDR3 protein: CSVDGPSSTDTQYF; CDR3 DNA: TGCAGCGTTGATGGCCCATCGAGCACAGATACGCAGTATTTT
clone size: many; J gene: TRBJ2-1; D gene: NA; V gene: TRBV6-1; CDR3 protein: CASSEAEVNEQFF; CDR3 DNA: TGTGCCAGCAGCGAAGCAGAAGTCAATGAGCAGTTCTTC
clone size: NA; J gene: TRBJ2-1; D gene: TRBD2; V gene: TRBV20-1; CDR3 protein: CSAPPGISGRNEQSF; CDR3 DNA: TGCAGTGCTCCGCCCGGGATTAGCGGGAGAAATGAGCAGTCCTTC
clone size: NA; J gene: TRBJ1-5; D gene: NA; V gene: TRBV19; CDR3 protein: CASSIGTAHNQPQHF; CDR3 DNA: TGTGCCAGTAGTATAGGGACAGCCCATAATCAGCCCCAGCATTTT
clone size: many; J gene: TRBJ2-7; D gene: TRBD1; V gene: TRBV10-3; CDR3 protein: CAISVNRDRGYEQYF; CDR3 DNA: TGTGCCATCAGCGTCAACCGGGACAGGGGGTACGAGCAGTACTTC
clone size: NA; J gene: TRBJ2-1; D gene: TRBD2; V gene: TRBV6-1; CDR3 protein: CASSEALLTSGMVGQFF; CDR3 DNA: TGTGCCAGCAGTGAAGCGCTTCTGACTAGCGGGATGGTGGGGCAGTTCTTC
clone size: few; J gene: TRBJ1-1; D gene: NA; V gene: TRBV7-9; CDR3 protein: CASSSRGDTEAFF; CDR3 DNA: TGTGCCAGCAGCTCTCGAGGGGACACTGAAGCTTTCTTT